This entry features one T cell receptor (beta chain) sequence. Here immunoSEQ multiplex PCR was the method, and the copy in TCRdb shows in-frame clones only, minus some. The profile covers under 40,000 clones, with roughly nine tenths appearing a single time and roughly 1.5% taken by the ten largest. This sample was included in a study of preoperative IRX-2 immunotherapy in early breast cancer. Treatment meaning: preoperative locoregional IRX-2 cytokine immunotherapy. Between the trimmed V and J ends, which lost 5 bases and 6 bases, there was a span of 19 bases. Germline V lookup: CDR1 SGHVS, CDR2 FNYEAQ. The CDR3 contains 16 residues.

The TCR sequence derives from a human donor with breast cancer. Specimen: tumor tissue, collected after IRX-2 immunotherapy. This chain links TRBV7-6 with TRBJ2-2; perhaps TRBD2 as D (5 bases). The CDR3 sequence: CASSPARIRGAGELFF. The CDR3 nucleotides are TGTGCCAGCAGCCCGGCTAGGATCCGGGGTGCCGGGGAGCTGTTTTTT.